This TCR beta chain came from a study of blood T cell repertoires in COVID-19. Study in general: PBMCs, B-cell-depleted T cells, or T cells provided the cDNA or gDNA that made up the material.

This table comes from immunoSEQ multiplex PCR, and its TCRdb copy is limited to in-frame clones, with some not included. The table includes more than 250,000 clones, about 91% detected once. The material sequenced was peripheral blood. The sequence was obtained from a woman aged 25 to 39 with COVID-19, enrolled during active disease.

The DNA of the CDR3 is TGTGCCAGCAGCTTGGGACCTTCGGGGCCCCAGCATTTT. Its protein is CASSLGPSGPQHF. The V call is TRBV5-6, the J call TRBJ1-5, with D unresolved. CDR3 length: 13 amino acids. Trimming shortened V by 0 bases and J by 9 bases, and 10 bases separated the two germline ends. CDR1 is SGHDT, CDR2 YYEEEE, per germline.